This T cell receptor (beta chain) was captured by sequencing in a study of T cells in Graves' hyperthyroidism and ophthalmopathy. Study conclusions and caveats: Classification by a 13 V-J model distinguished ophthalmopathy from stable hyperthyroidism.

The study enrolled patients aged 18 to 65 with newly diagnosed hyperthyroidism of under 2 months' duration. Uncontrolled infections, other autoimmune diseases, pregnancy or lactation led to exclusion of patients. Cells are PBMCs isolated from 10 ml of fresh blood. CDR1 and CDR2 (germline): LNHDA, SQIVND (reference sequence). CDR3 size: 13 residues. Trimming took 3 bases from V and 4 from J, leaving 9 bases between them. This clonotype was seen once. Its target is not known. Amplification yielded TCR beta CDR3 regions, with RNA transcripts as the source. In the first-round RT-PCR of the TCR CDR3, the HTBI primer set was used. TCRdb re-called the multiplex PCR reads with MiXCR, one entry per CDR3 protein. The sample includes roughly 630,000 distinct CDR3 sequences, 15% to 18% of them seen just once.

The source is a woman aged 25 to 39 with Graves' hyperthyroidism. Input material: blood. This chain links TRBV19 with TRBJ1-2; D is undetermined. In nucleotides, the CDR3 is TGTGCCAGTAGTATCGAGCCCGGCTATGGCTACACCTTC. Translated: CASSIEPGYGYTF. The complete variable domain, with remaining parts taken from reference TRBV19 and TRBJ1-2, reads DGGITQSPKYLFRKEGQNVTLSCEQNLNHDAMYWYRQDPGQGLRLIYYSQIVNDFQKGDIAEGYSVSREKKESFPLTVTSAQKNPTAFYLCASSIEPGYGYTFGSGTRLTVV.